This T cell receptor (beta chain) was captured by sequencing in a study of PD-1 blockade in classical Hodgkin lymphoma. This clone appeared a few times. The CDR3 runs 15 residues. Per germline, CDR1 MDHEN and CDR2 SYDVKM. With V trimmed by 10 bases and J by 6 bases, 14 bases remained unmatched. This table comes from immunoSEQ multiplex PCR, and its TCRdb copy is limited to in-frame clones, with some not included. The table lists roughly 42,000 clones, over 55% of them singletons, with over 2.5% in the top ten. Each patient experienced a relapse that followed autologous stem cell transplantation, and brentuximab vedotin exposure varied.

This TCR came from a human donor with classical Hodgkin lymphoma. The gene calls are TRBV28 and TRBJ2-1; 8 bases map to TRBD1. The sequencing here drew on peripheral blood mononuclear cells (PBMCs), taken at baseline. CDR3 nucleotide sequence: TGTGCCATCAGACTTGAGACAGGGGTAACCAATGAGCAGTTCTTC. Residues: CAIRLETGVTNEQFF.